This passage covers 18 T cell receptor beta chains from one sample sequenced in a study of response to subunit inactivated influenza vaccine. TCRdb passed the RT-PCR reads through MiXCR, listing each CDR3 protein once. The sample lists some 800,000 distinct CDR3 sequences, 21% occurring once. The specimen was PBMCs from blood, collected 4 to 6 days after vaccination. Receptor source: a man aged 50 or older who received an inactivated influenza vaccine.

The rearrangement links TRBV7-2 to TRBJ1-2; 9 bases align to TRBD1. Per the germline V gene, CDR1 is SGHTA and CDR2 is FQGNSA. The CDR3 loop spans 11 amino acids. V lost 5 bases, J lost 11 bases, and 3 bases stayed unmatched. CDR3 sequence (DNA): TGTGCCAGCAGCAGAGGGACAGGGTACACCTTC. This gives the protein CASSRGTGYTF.

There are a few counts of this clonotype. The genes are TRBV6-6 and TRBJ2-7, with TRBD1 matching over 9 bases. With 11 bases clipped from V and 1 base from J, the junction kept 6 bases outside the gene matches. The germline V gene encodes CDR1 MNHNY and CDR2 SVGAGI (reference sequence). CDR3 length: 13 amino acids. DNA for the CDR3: TGTGCCTCCGGGACAGGGACTTCCTACGAGCAGTACTTC. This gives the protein CASGTGTSYEQYF.

The CDR3 sequence is CSARLAGTGELFF. CDR3 in DNA: TGCAGTGCTCGACTAGCGGGTACCGGGGAGCTGTTTTTT. The V gene is TRBV20-1, the J gene TRBJ2-2; TRBD2 matches at 10 bases. The CDR3 runs 13 residues. Germline loops: CDR1 DFQATT, CDR2 SNEGSKA (reference sequence). V dropped 5 bases and J dropped 5; count of bases not matched to a gene: 2.

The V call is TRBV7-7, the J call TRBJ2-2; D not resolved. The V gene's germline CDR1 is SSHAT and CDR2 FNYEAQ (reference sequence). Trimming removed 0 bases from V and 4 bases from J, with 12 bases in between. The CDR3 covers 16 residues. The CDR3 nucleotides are TGTGCCAGCAGCTTAGCGTCAGTGGCGGCCACCGGGGAGCTGTTTTTT. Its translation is CASSLASVAATGELFF.

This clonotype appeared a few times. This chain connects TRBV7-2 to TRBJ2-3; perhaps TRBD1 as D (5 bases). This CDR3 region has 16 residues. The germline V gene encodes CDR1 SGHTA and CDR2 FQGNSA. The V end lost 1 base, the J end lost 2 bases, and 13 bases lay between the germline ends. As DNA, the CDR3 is TGTGCCAGCAGCTTAGGGCCAGGGCGAGTCACAGATACGCAGTATTTT. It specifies CASSLGPGRVTDTQYF.

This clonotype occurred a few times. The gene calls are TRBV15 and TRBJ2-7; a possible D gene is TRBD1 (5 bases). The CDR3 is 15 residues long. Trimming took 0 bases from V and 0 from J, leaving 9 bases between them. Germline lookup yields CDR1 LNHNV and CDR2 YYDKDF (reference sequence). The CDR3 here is CATSRDQGYSYEQYF. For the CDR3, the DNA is TGTGCCACCAGCAGAGACCAGGGCTACTCCTACGAGCAGTACTTC.

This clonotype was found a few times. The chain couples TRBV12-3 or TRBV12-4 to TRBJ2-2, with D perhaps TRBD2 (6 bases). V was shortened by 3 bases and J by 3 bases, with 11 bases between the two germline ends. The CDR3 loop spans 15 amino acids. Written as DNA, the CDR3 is TGTGCCAGCAGTTTGGCGGGGCACTACACCGGGGAGCTGTTTTTT. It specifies CASSLAGHYTGELFF.

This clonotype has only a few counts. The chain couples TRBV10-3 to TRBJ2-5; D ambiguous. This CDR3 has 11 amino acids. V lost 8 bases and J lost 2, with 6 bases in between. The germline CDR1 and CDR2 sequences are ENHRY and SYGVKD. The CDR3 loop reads CAIGLQETQYF. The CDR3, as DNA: TGTGCCATCGGGCTGCAAGAGACCCAGTACTTC.

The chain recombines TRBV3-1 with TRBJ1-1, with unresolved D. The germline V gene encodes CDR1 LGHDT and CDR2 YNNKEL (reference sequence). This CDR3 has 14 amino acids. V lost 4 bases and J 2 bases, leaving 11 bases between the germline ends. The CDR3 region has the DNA TGTGCCAGCAGCCCCAAACAGTCAAACACTGAAGCTTTCTTT. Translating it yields CASSPKQSNTEAFF.

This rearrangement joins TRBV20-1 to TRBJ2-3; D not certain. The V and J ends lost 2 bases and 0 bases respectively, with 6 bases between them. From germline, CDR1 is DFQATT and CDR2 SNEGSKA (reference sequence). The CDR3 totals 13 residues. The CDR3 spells CSARPMSTDTQYF. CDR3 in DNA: TGCAGTGCTAGACCGATGAGCACAGATACGCAGTATTTT.

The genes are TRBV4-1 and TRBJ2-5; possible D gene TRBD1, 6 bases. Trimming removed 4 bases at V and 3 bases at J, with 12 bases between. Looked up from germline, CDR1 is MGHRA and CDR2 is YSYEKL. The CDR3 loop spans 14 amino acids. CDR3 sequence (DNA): TGCGCCAGCAGCCCCGTAGGGGGAGAAGAGACCCAGTACTTC. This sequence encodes CASSPVGGEETQYF.

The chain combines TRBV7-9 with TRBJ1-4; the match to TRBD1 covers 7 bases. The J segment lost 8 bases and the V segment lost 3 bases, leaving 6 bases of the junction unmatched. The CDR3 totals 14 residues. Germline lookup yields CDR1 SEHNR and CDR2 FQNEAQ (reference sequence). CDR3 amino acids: CASSFGTVGEKLFF. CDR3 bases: TGTGCCAGCAGCTTCGGGACAGTCGGGGAAAAACTGTTTTTT.

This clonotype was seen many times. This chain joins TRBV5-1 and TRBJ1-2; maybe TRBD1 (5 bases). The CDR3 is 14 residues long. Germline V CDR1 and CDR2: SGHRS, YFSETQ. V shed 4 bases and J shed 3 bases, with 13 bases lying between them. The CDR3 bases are TGCGCCAGCAGCGACCAGACAGATGACTATGGCTACACCTTC. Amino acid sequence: CASSDQTDDYGYTF.

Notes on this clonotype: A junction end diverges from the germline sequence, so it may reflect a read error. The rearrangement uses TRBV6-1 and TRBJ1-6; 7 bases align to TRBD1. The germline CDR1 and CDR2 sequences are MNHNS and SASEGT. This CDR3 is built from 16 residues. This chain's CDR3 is CASTPVRDRYTSPLHF. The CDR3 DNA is TGTGCCAGCACCCCGGTCCGGGACAGATATACTTCACCCCTCCACTTT.

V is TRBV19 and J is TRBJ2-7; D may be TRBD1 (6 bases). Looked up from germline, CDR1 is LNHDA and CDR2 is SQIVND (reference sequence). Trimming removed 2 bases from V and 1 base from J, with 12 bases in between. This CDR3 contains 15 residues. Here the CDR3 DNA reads TGTGCCAGTAGTATAAGGGGGATCGCGTCCTACGAGCAGTACTTC. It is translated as CASSIRGIASYEQYF.

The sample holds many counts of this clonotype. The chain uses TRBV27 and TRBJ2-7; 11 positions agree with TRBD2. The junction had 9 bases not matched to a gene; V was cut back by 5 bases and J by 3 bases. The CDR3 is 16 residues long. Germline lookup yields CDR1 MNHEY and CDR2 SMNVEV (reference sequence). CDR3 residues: CASSPTGTSGIYEQYF. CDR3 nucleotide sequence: TGTGCCAGCAGTCCTACCGGGACTAGCGGAATCTACGAGCAGTACTTC.

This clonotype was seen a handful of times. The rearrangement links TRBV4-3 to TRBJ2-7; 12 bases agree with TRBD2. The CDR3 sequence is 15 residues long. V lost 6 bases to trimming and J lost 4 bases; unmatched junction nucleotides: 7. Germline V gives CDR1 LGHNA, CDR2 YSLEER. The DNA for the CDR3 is TGCGCCAGCAGTACCGGACTAGCGGGAATTTACGAGCAGTACTTC. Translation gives CASSTGLAGIYEQYF.

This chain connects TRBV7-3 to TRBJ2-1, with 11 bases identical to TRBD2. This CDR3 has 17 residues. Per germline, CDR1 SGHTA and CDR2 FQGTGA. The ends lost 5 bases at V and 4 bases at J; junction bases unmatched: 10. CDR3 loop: CASSPALTSGAYNEQFF. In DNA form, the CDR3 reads TGTGCCAGCAGCCCCGCCCTGACTAGCGGGGCTTACAATGAGCAGTTCTTC.